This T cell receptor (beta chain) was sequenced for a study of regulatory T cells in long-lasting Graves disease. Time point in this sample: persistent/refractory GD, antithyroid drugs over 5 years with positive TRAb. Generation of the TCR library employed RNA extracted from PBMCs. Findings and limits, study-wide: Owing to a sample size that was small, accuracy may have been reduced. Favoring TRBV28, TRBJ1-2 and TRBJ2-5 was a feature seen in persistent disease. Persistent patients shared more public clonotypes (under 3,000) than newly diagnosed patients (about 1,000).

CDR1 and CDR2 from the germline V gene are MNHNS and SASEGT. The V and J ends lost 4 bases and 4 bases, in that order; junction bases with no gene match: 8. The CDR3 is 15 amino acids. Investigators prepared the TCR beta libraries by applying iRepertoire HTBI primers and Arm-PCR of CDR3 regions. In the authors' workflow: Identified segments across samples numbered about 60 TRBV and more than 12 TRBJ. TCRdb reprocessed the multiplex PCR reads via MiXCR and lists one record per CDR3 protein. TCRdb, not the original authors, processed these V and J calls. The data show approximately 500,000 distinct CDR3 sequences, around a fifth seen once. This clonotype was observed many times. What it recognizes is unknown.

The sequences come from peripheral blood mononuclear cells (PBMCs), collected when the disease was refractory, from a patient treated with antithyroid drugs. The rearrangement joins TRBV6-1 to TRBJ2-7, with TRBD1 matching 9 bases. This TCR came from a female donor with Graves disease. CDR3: CASSVTGTGIYEQYF. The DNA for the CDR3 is TGTGCCAGCAGTGTTACCGGGACAGGGATTTACGAGCAGTACTTC.